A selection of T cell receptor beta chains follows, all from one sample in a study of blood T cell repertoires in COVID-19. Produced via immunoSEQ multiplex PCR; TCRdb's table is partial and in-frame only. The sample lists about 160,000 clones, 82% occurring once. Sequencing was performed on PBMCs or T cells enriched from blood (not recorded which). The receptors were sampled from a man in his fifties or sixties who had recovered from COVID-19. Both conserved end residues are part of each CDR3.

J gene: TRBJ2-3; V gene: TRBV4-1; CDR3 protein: CASSQDIAGATGTQYF
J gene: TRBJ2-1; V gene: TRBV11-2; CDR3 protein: CATSVLHNEQFF
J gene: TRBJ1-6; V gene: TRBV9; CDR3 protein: CASSPGTGDYNSPLHF
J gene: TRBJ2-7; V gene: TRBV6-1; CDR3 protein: CASSEAAGGTGSYEQYF
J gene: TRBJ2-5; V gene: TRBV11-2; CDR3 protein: CASSLDRVRETQYF
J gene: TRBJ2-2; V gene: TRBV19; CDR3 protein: CASSIDGKGGYTGELFF
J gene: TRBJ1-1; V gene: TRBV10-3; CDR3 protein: CAITPWAGAIMNTEAFF
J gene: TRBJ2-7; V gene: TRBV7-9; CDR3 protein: CASSLADRAHEQYF
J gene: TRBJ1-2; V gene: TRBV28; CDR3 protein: CASSAGGSHYGYTF
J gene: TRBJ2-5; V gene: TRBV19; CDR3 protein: CASSITGLETQYF
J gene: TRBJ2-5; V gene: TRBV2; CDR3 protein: CASRGQQMETQYF
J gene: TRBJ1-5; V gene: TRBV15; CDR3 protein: CATSSTGHSNQPQHF
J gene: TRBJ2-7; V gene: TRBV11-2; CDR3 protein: CASSLGFFPYEQYF
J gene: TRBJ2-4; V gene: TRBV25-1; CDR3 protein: CASSPPSGRATKNIQYF
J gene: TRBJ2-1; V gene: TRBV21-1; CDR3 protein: CASSPIIGANEQFF
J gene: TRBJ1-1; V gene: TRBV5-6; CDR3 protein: CASRYITGDTEAFF
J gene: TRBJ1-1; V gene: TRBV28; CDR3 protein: CASSPRGQGFLDTEAFF
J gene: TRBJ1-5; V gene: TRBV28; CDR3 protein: CASSFGTGFIVKPQHF
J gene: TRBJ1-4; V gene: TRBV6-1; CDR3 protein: CASSEESFGTGGGREKLFF
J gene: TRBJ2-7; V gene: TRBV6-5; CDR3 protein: CASRLAGGVGEQYF
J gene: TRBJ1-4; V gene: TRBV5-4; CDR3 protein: CASSQQEGGLFF
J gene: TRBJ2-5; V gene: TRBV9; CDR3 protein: CASSIGTVQETQYF
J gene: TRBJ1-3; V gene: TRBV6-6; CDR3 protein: CASSPGQAGGNTIYF
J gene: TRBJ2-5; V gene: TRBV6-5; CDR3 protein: CASSWGGGSETQYF
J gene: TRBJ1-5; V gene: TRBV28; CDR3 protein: CASSLPRQGAQQPQHF
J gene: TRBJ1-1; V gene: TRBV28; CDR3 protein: CASSLQTGVQTEAFF
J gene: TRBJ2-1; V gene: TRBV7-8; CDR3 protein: CASSSTPSGLTRGEQFF
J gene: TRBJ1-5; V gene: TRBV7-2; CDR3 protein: CASSFRPGLYSNQPQHF
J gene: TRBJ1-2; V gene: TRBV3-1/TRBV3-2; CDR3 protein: CASSPSVGVYGYTF
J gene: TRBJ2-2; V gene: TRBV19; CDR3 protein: CASSMGTGITGELFF
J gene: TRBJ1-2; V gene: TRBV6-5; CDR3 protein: CAVETGVSNYGYTF
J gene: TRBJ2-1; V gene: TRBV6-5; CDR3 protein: CASSYRGAGGNNEQFF
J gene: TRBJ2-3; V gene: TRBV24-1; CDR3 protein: CATSVSRDRGDTQYF
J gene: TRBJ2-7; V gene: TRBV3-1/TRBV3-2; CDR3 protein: CASSQEPGATYEQYF
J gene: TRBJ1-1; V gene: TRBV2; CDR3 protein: CASRIGGFNTEAFF
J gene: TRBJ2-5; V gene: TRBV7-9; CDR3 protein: CASSVRDTLWETQYF
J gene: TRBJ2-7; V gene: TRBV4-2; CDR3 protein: CASSQDLAGGYEQYF
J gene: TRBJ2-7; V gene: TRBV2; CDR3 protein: CASSNRYEQYF
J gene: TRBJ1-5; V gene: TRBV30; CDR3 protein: CAWSPTGYSNQPQHF